This paragraph reports one T cell receptor beta chain. CDR1 SGHVS and CDR2 FNYEAQ come from the germline V gene. The CDR3 covers 15 residues. The ends lost 5 bases at V and 6 bases at J; junction bases unmatched: 6. The data were taken from a study of blood T cell repertoires in COVID-19. Turning to the study itself: Donors in the United States, Italy and Spain gave samples during acute or convalescent COVID-19.

Repertoires were generated with immunoSEQ multiplex PCR, while TCRdb's copy carries only in-frame clones and drops some. The data show 45,000 to 70,000 clones, over 70% seen once. The TCR sequence derives from a woman between 45 and 65 years old with active or convalescent COVID-19. Source material: peripheral blood. The rearrangement links TRBV7-6 to TRBJ2-1, with 11 nucleotides matching TRBD2. The CDR3 DNA follows: TGTGCCAGCAGCCGACTAGCGGGACTAATCAATGAGCAGTTCTTC. Its translation is CASSRLAGLINEQFF.